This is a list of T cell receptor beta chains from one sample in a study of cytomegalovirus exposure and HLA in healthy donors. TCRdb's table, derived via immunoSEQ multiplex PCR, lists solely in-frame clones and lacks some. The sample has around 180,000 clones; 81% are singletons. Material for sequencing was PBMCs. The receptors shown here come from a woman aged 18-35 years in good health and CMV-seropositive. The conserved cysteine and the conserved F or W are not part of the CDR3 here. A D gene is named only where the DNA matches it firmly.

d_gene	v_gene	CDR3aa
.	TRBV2	ASSPQDSPLH
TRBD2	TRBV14	ASSQAVAGGSLLT
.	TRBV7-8	ASSSRGQRSSEAF
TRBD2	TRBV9	ASSVSGGGPYTDTQY
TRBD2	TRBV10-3	AISETQTSGGAETQY
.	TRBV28	ASIPRGTNSPLH
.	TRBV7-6	ASSYNSNQPQH
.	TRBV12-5	ASGLNVYEQY
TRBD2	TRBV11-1	ASSLDSGGGSDTQY
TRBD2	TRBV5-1	ASSLAGGGADGELF
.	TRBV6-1	ASSLLRDTEAF
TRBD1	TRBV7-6	ASSLTTQGVNTEAF
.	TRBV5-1	ASSRTRMSGTDTQY
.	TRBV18	ASSPQGTYTEAF
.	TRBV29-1	SVREQMNTEAF
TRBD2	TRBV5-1	ASTNHIGAGSTDTQY
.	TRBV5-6	ASSLALQETQY
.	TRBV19	ASSIRGVGGAVLNTEAF
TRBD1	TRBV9	ASSGTGALQETQY
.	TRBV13	ASSRKTYHYT
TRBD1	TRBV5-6	ASSFIGGHNYGYT
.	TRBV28	ASSQGKGTEAF
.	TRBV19	ASSRGRPDTQY
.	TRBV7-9	ASSPPGFTGANGLT
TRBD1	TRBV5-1	ASSGGTGGIGELF
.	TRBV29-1	SARVSTYNSPLH
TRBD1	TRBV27	ASSFATGIDNEQF
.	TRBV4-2	ASSQDEREMNTEAF
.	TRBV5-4	ASSLELGTDTQY
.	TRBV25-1	ASSESRQSNQPQH
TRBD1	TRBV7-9	SSSLEFGDRYNEQF
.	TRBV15	ATSRDDYSYNEQF
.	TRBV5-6	ASSLAGQRTTDTQY
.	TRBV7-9	ASSSPGGPIHGYT
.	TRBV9	ASSVTSDRSTEAF
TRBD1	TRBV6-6	ASSSTGTANTEAF
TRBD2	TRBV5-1	ASSSRTSGSSSYNEQF
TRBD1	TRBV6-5	ASSLDYRGNTEAF
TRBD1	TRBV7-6	ASSLESTGGIYEQY
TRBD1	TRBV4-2	ASSQDGDRGSQY
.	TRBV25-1	ASSEGALDTGELF
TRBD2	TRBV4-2	ASSQDPSGGRGDTQY
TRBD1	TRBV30	AWSVQDRRIFNYGYT
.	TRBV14	ASSQDPLIRGRYGYT
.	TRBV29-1	SVEKSLRAGAANEQF